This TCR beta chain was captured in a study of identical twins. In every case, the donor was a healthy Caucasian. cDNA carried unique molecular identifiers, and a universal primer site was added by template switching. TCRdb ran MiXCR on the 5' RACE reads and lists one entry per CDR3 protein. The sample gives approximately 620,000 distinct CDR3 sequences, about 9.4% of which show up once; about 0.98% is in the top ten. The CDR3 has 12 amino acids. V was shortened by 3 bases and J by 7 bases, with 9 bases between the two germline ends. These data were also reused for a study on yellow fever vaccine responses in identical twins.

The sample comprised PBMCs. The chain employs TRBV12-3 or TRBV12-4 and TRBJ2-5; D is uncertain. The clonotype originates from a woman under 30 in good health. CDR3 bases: TGTGCCAGCAGTTTTTTTCGGAGGACCCAGTACTTC. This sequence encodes CASSFFRRTQYF.